These 26 T cell receptor beta chains share one sample of origin, sequenced in a study of shared clonotypes between healthy human individuals (dated by TCRdb to about 2020). Receptor amplification or capture employed the immunoSEQ multiplex PCR assay. Imported from immuneACCESS, the table was reduced by TCRdb to in-frame sequences with V and J called. These copies leave out some clones; in studies compared against another copy, an unresolved V gene accounts for under half, and the cause of the remainder is not known. The sample table lists about 230,000 clones, 60% to 70% of them with a count of one. Over 8.5% of the sample goes to the ten largest clones. The sequencing input was memory CD4+ T cells sorted from blood. What this sample's cell subset or site label stands for: CD45RA-negative fraction. All receptors come from a man in his thirties or forties in good health.

The chain has TRBV14 and TRBJ2-3; 9 bases line up with TRBD1. Per germline, CDR1 SGHDN and CDR2 FVKESK. The CDR3 runs 16 residues. The junction had 6 bases not matched to a gene; V was cut back by 2 bases and J by 3 bases. CDR3 protein: CASSQRPGQGTDTQYF. CDR3 nucleotides: TGTGCCAGCAGCCAAAGGCCGGGACAGGGTACAGATACGCAGTATTTT.

About this clone itself: At one end the junction does not follow the germline gene, possibly because of a read error. V gene TRBV6-1 combines with J gene TRBJ2-7; D remains unclear. CDR1 MNHNS and CDR2 SASEGT come from the germline V gene. The CDR3 covers 12 residues. The DNA for the CDR3 is TGTGCCAGCAGTGTCCTTGGACGCATCCCCGCCTTC. Its translation is CASSVLGRIPAF.

The rearrangement joins TRBV4-3 to TRBJ2-1, with 8 bases identical to TRBD1. CDR1 is LGHNA and CDR2 is YSLEER in the germline V gene. V gave up 1 base and J gave up 8 bases; unmatched junction bases: 13. The CDR3 loop spans 17 amino acids. The CDR3, as DNA: TGCGCCAGCAGCCAAGCGGTGCAGGGGGCCTATGGCCATGAGCAGTTCTTC. Translation gives CASSQAVQGAYGHEQFF.

Many counts were recorded for this clone. J is TRBJ2-5 and V is TRBV6-1, with a possible D match to TRBD1 (7 bases). Germline CDR1 is MNHNS and CDR2 is SASEGT. CDR3 length equals 15 residues. Trimming took off 0 bases at V and 6 bases at J, with 14 bases between the two ends. CDR3 in amino acids: CASSEADAGGKTQYF. DNA for the CDR3: TGTGCCAGCAGTGAAGCGGATGCAGGGGGGAAGACCCAGTACTTC.

The J gene is TRBJ1-2, the V gene TRBV7-8; D perhaps matches TRBD1 (5 bases). The CDR3 extends over 14 amino acids. Trimming removed 1 base from V and 8 bases from J, with 14 bases in between. Per germline, CDR1 SGHVS and CDR2 FQNEAQ. The CDR3 protein is CASSLGASGYGYTF. As DNA, the CDR3 is TGTGCCAGCAGCTTAGGAGCGTCAGGGTACGGCTACACCTTC.

This clone was counted only a few times. The chain has TRBV6-1 and TRBJ1-1; D call uncertain. The CDR3 is made up of 19 amino acids. CDR1 and CDR2 from the germline V gene are MNHNS and SASEGT. Trimming left V 0 bases short and J 0 bases short, with 20 bases between. The CDR3 DNA reads TGTGCCAGCAGTGAAGCGTTCCCGGCCAGCATATTCATGAACACTGAAGCTTTCTTT. Amino acids: CASSEAFPASIFMNTEAFF.

The CDR3 reads CASSTVGGLYNEQFF. Written as DNA, the CDR3 is TGTGCCAGCAGCACGGTCGGGGGTCTGTACAATGAGCAGTTCTTC. This rearrangement joins TRBV5-5 to TRBJ2-1, with TRBD2 as a possible D gene (6 bases). This CDR3 has 15 residues. V lost 4 bases, J lost 4 bases, and 15 bases lay in between. Per germline, CDR1 SGHKS and CDR2 YYEKEE (reference sequence).

The J gene is TRBJ2-5, the V gene TRBV9; the match to TRBD2 covers 10 bases. There are 16 residues in the CDR3. The junction had 9 bases not matched to a gene; V was cut back by 2 bases and J by 5 bases. Germline assignment: CDR1 SGDLS and CDR2 YYNGEE. DNA for the CDR3: TGTGCCAGCAGCGTTCTAGCGGGAGAAGGAGGGGAGACCCAGTACTTC. It encodes CASSVLAGEGGETQYF.

The V call is TRBV4-1, the J call TRBJ2-7; 7 positions match TRBD1. Germline V gene data show CDR1 as MGHRA and CDR2 as YSYEKL. The V gene end was trimmed by 4 bases and the J gene end by 2 bases; junction bases not matched to a gene: 5. CDR3 length: 14 residues. The chain's CDR3 is CASSPTGKAYEQYF. Here the CDR3 DNA reads TGCGCCAGCAGCCCGACAGGGAAAGCCTACGAGCAGTACTTC.

This chain joins TRBV19 and TRBJ1-1; the D gene is possibly TRBD1 (6 bases). Germline V gives CDR1 LNHDA, CDR2 SQIVND (reference sequence). V dropped 3 bases and J dropped 4 bases, with 12 bases sitting between them. CDR3 length: 14 amino acids. The CDR3 spells CASSIPGVITEAFF. CDR3 bases: TGTGCCAGTAGTATCCCAGGGGTCATCACTGAAGCTTTCTTT.

V is TRBV28 and J is TRBJ2-7; 7 bases agree with TRBD1. Germline CDR1 reads MDHEN; CDR2 reads SYDVKM. The CDR3 runs to 15 residues. Trimming took 4 bases from V and 5 from J; bases not matched to a gene: 11. The CDR3 DNA reads as TGTGCCAGCAGTTCGGCCTCCATACAGGGGAACGAGCAGTACTTC. Translating gives CASSSASIQGNEQYF.

Concerning this clone itself: Within the sample, other DNA sequences also encode this same CDR3. The genes are TRBV11-2 and TRBJ1-1; D gene ambiguous. Germline values: CDR1 SGHAT, CDR2 FQNNGV. The CDR3 sequence is 13 residues long. The ends were cut back, 3 bases at V and 1 base at J, with 6 bases in the middle. As DNA, the CDR3 is TGTGCCAGCAGCTTTTCCGGGAACACTGAAGCTTTCTTT. Translated, it gives CASSFSGNTEAFF.

This clone has just a few counts. V is TRBV6-1 and J is TRBJ1-5; no clear D gene. The length of the CDR3 is 15 residues. The germline CDR1 and CDR2 sequences are MNHNS and SASEGT. The V end lost 3 bases, the J end lost 6 bases, and 15 bases lay between the germline ends. The CDR3 reads CASSDLGGGSQPQHF. DNA of the CDR3: TGTGCCAGCAGTGATTTAGGTGGAGGCAGTCAGCCCCAGCATTTT.

This chain joins TRBV11-2 and TRBJ2-2; D unresolved. From germline, CDR1 is SGHAT and CDR2 FQNNGV. The V end lost 1 base, the J end lost 0 bases, and 9 bases lay between the germline ends. This CDR3 has 16 amino acids. CDR3 sequence (DNA): TGTGCCAGCAGCTTAGGAGTCAGGTCGAACACCGGGGAGCTGTTTTTT. Translation: CASSLGVRSNTGELFF.

The chain combines TRBV4-2 with TRBJ2-7; 12 bases agree with TRBD2. This CDR3 contains 14 residues. Germline CDR1 reads LGHNA; CDR2 reads YNFKEQ. The V segment lost 0 bases and the J segment 12 bases; nucleotides outside the gene matches: 6. CDR3 coding DNA: TGTGCCAGCAGCCAAGAGCTAGCGGGAGGGCTTCTGTACTTC. This sequence encodes CASSQELAGGLLYF.

This clone occurred many times. The CDR3 here is CASSFSAGPLETQYF. CDR3 nucleotides: TGTGCCAGCAGCTTCAGCGCGGGCCCGCTGGAGACCCAGTACTTC. This sequence joins TRBV7-3 and TRBJ2-5; D may be TRBD2 (5 bases). V was pared by 3 bases and J by 5 bases, with 16 bases between. The CDR3 has 15 amino acids. The germline V gene has CDR1 SGHTA and CDR2 FQGTGA.

The chain joins TRBV2 to TRBJ2-1; D unclear. The CDR3 runs 14 residues. Per the germline V gene, CDR1 is SNHLY and CDR2 is FYNNEI. V was cut by 8 bases and J by 1 base, with 12 bases left in between. CDR3 sequence (DNA): TGTGCCAGCGGGTGGCACGGTTCCTACAATGAGCAGTTCTTC. It codes for CASGWHGSYNEQFF. The full variable domain, with the rest looked up from reference TRBV2 and TRBJ2-1, is EPEVTQTPSHQVTQMGQEVILRCVPISNHLYFYWYRQILGQKVEFLVSFYNNEISEKSEIFDDQFSVERPDGSNFTLKIRSTKLEDSAMYFCASGWHGSYNEQFFGPGTRLTVL.

This clone was recorded at least ten times. V gene TRBV5-1 combines with J gene TRBJ1-2, with 9 nucleotides matching TRBD1. The CDR3 is made up of 15 amino acids. Trimming at V came to 5 bases and at J to 4 bases, leaving 9 bases not matched to a gene. Germline V gene lookup returns CDR1 SGHRS and CDR2 YFSETQ. As DNA, the CDR3 is TGCGCCAGCAGGGCCGGGACAGGGACCGCCTATGGCTACACCTTC. Translation: CASRAGTGTAYGYTF. The full variable domain, its missing parts supplied by reference TRBV5-1 and TRBJ1-2, is KAGVTQTPRYLIKTRGQQVTLSCSPISGHRSVSWYQQTPGQGLQFLFEYFSETQRNKGNFPGRFSGRQFSNSRSEMNVSTLELGDSALYLCASRAGTGTAYGYTFGSGTRLTVV.

This sequence joins TRBV2 and TRBJ2-3; D gene ambiguous. Per germline, CDR1 SNHLY and CDR2 FYNNEI. V gave up 4 bases and J gave up 11 bases, with 10 bases separating them. The CDR3 has 11 residues. This chain's CDR3 is CASSAPLRQYF. The CDR3 DNA follows: TGTGCCAGCAGTGCCCCCCTTAGGCAGTATTTT.

This clone occurred a few times. The V and J genes are TRBV6-1 and TRBJ2-2; D perhaps matches TRBD2 (5 bases). CDR1 is MNHNS and CDR2 is SASEGT in the germline V gene. CDR3 length: 15 residues. The germline V and J ends were trimmed by 6 bases and 4 bases, with 15 bases remaining between them. The CDR3 DNA reads as TGTGCCAGCAGGGGGAGAAGCGGAAGCACCGGGGAGCTGTTTTTT. It translates to CASRGRSGSTGELFF.

As regards this clone: A clone one base away is much larger, so this may be a read error. The rearrangement joins TRBV7-9 to TRBJ1-1; 9 bases are a match to TRBD1. Losses at the gene ends were 5 bases for V and 5 bases for J; bases not matched to a gene: 3. Germline CDR1 SEHNR, CDR2 FQNEAQ (reference sequence). This CDR3 region has 13 residues. The CDR3 spells CASSQGTGTEAFF. The CDR3 bases are TGTGCCAGCAGCCAGGGGACAGGGACTGAAGCTTTCTTT.

The sample holds a few counts of this clone. The chain carries TRBV9 and TRBJ2-6; 8 nucleotides match TRBD2. Germline assignment: CDR1 SGDLS and CDR2 YYNGEE. The J segment lost 2 bases and the V segment lost 0 bases, leaving 1 base of the junction unmatched. The length of the CDR3 is 16 residues. CDR3: CASSVGAGAGANVLTF. CDR3 in DNA: TGTGCCAGCAGCGTAGGAGCGGGAGCTGGGGCCAACGTCCTGACTTTC.

This clone showed up just once. V is TRBV23-1 and J is TRBJ2-7; D is perhaps TRBD1 (5 bases). TRBV23-1 is reported as an ORF; its role is uncertain. The V end lost 4 bases, the J end lost 4 bases, and 5 bases lay between the germline ends. This CDR3 is built from 11 residues. CDR3 sequence reads: CASSRTYEQYF. DNA for the CDR3: TGCGCCAGCAGTCGGACATACGAGCAGTACTTC.

The rearrangement links TRBV29-1 to TRBJ2-7, with D perhaps matching TRBD1 (6 bases). V was cut by 6 bases and J by 2 bases, with 11 bases left in between. The CDR3 totals 12 residues. Germline V gene data show CDR1 as SQVTM and CDR2 as ANQGSEA. The CDR3 DNA follows: TGCAGCGTGGAACAGGGTGCCTACGAGCAGTACTTC. Protein product: CSVEQGAYEQYF.

This clone has a handful of counts. This chain uses TRBV4-3 with TRBJ2-1; TRBD1 matches at 10 bases. V was clipped by 1 base and J by 3 bases; unmatched bases: 0. Germline lookup yields CDR1 LGHNA and CDR2 YSLEER. This CDR3 comprises 15 residues. The CDR3 bases are TGCGCCAGCAGCCAAGGGACAGGGGGCTACAATGAGCAGTTCTTC. Translating gives CASSQGTGGYNEQFF.

This clone has a handful of counts. The rearrangement links TRBV11-3 to TRBJ2-1; D is uncertain. V lost 5 bases, J lost 6 bases, and 17 bases lay in between. CDR3 length: 15 amino acids. Germline values: CDR1 SGHNT, CDR2 YENEEA. CDR3 sequence (DNA): TGTGCCAGCAGCCCGTCTCCCCAACTGGGCAATGAGCAGTTCTTC. It is translated as CASSPSPQLGNEQFF.